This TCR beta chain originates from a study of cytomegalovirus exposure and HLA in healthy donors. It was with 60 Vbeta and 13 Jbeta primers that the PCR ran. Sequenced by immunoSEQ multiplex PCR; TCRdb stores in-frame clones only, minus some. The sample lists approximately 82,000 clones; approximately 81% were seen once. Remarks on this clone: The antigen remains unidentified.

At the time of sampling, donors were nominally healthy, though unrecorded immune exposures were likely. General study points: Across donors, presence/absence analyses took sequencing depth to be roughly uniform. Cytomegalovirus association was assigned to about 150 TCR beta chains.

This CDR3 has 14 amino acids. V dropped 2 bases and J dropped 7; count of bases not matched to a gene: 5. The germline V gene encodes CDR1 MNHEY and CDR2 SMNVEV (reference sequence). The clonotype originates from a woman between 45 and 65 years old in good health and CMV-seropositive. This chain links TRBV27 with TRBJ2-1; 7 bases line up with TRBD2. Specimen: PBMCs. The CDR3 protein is CASSLAGAVNEQFF. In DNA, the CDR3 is TGTGCCAGCAGTTTAGCGGGAGCGGTAAATGAGCAGTTCTTC.